A single sample gave rise to the 22 T cell receptor beta chains below, sequenced in a study of neoadjuvant anti-PD-1 for oral cavity cancer. The assay was immunoSEQ multiplex PCR, and TCRdb's table has in-frame clones only and misses some. This repertoire shows tens of thousands of clones, around 80% found once; its top ten account for just over 2.5%. Sequencing was performed on PBMCs, taken before nivolumab (anti-PD-1) treatment. The receptors originated from a person between 40 and 85 years old with oral cavity squamous cell carcinoma.

The rearrangement joins TRBV2 to TRBJ2-1; 9 bases map to TRBD2. CDR3 length: 15 amino acids. Germline CDR1 and CDR2: SNHLY and FYNNEI. The trim removed 5 bases at V and 10 bases at J, leaving 12 bases unmatched. CDR3 DNA: TGTGCCAGCAGTCACCCCGGGCGGGGGGGTTTGGAGCAGTTCTTC. It encodes CASSHPGRGGLEQFF.

This clone has only one observation. The J gene is TRBJ2-7, the V gene TRBV10-1, with no clear D. Germline V gives CDR1 WNHNN, CDR2 SYGVQD (reference sequence). CDR3 length: 13 residues. V gave up 1 base and J gave up 7 bases, with 11 bases separating them. This CDR3 reads CASSELAVGEQYF. The CDR3, as DNA: TGCGCCAGCAGTGAGTTGGCAGTGGGTGAGCAGTACTTC.

The chain couples TRBV7-9 to TRBJ2-7, with 7 positions matching TRBD1. The germline V gene encodes CDR1 SEHNR and CDR2 FQNEAQ (reference sequence). This CDR3 has 16 residues. V trimming: 4 bases; J trimming: 0 bases; junction bases outside the gene matches: 9. CDR3 amino acids: CASSSFGDRNSYEQYF. The CDR3 DNA is TGTGCCAGCAGCTCCTTTGGGGACAGAAACTCCTACGAGCAGTACTTC.

The chain uses TRBV5-4 and TRBJ2-1; 10 bases are shared with TRBD2. This CDR3 is built from 14 residues. The germline gives CDR1 SGHNT, CDR2 YYREEE (reference sequence). V was pared by 9 bases and J by 10 bases, with 13 bases of the junction left unmatched. CDR3 coding DNA: TGTGCCACCAGAGAGCGGGGGGGCCCTCTCGAGCAGTTCTTC. This sequence encodes CATRERGGPLEQFF.

The genes are TRBV2 and TRBJ1-6; D possibly corresponds to TRBD1 (5 bases). The germline gives CDR1 SNHLY, CDR2 FYNNEI. This CDR3 spans 17 amino acids. Trimming stripped 4 bases from V and 0 bases from J, with 13 bases between. Written as DNA, the CDR3 is TGTGCCAGCAGTGCCAGACAGCTGAGCTCCTATAATTCACCCCTCCACTTT. Translating gives CASSARQLSSYNSPLHF. The complete variable domain, with remaining parts taken from reference TRBV2 and TRBJ1-6, reads EPEVTQTPSHQVTQMGQEVILRCVPISNHLYFYWYRQILGQKVEFLVSFYNNEISEKSEIFDDQFSVERPDGSNFTLKIRSTKLEDSAMYFCASSARQLSSYNSPLHFGNGTRLTVT.

This sequence joins TRBV2 and TRBJ1-5; D is undetermined. CDR3 length: 14 amino acids. CDR1 and CDR2 (germline): SNHLY, FYNNEI. V lost 3 bases and J lost 5, with 11 bases in between. CDR3 nucleotide sequence: TGTGCCAGCAGTGAGGGTGATAACTATCAGCCCCAGCATTTT. Translation gives CASSEGDNYQPQHF.

The V call is TRBV7-2, the J call TRBJ1-5; perhaps TRBD1 as D (5 bases). The CDR3 runs to 14 residues. Trimming shortened V by 3 bases and J by 5 bases, and 11 bases separated the two germline ends. Germline-derived CDR1 and CDR2 are SGHTA and FQGNSA. The CDR3 loop is CASSLGDWDQPQHF. The CDR3 DNA reads as TGTGCCAGCAGCTTGGGGGACTGGGATCAGCCCCAGCATTTT.

This chain joins TRBV6-5 and TRBJ1-2; no definite D call. The CDR3 sequence is 13 residues long. V was trimmed by 6 bases and J by 2 bases, leaving 10 bases between them. Germline V CDR1 and CDR2: MNHEY, SVGAGI. This chain's CDR3 is CASRGSGNYGYTF. The CDR3 DNA reads as TGTGCCAGCAGGGGATCGGGGAACTATGGCTACACCTTC.

The rearrangement links TRBV7-2 to TRBJ2-7; 9 bases align to TRBD2. V lost 2 bases, J lost 5 bases, and 7 bases stayed unmatched. Germline loops: CDR1 SGHTA, CDR2 FQGNSA. The CDR3 extends over 15 amino acids. Written as DNA, the CDR3 is TGTGCCAGCAGCTTACTGGCGGGAGGGCCCCACGAGCAGTACTTC. Residues: CASSLLAGGPHEQYF.

This sequence joins TRBV6-6 and TRBJ1-6; D is unclear. Germline loops: CDR1 MNHNY, CDR2 SVGAGI (reference sequence). This CDR3 is built from 14 residues. Trimming stripped 7 bases from V and 3 bases from J, with 10 bases between. CDR3 bases: TGTGCCAGCAATTCGAGACTCTATAATTCACCCCTCCACTTT. It yields the protein CASNSRLYNSPLHF.

This clone was found a few times. CDR3 region: CASRPSGGNNSPLHF. The CDR3 nucleotides read TGTGCCAGTAGGCCATCCGGGGGAAATAATTCACCCCTCCACTTT. This chain joins TRBV19 and TRBJ1-6, with D perhaps TRBD1 (5 bases). The V gene's germline CDR1 is LNHDA and CDR2 SQIVND (reference sequence). V shed 6 bases and J shed 5 bases, with 14 bases lying between them. This CDR3 comprises 15 residues.

The J gene is TRBJ2-1, the V gene TRBV6-6, with TRBD1 identical over 11 bases. Germline V CDR1 and CDR2: MNHNY, SVGAGI (reference sequence). The CDR3 consists of 13 residues. Trimming took 4 bases from V and 12 from J; bases not matched to a gene: 5. CDR3 in amino acids: CASSSPGQGGQFF. CDR3 coding DNA: TGTGCCAGCAGTTCCCCGGGACAGGGGGGGCAGTTCTTC.

V usage is TRBV11-2 and J usage is TRBJ2-7, with 12 positions matching TRBD2. Germline V gene sequence: CDR1 SGHAT, CDR2 FQNNGV. This CDR3 has 20 amino acids. V lost 0 bases, J lost 1 base, and 13 bases stayed unmatched. The DNA for the CDR3 is TGTGCCAGCAGCTTAGAGTTAAAGACTAGCGGGGGCTCTTTTTCCTACGAGCAGTACTTC. Its translation: CASSLELKTSGGSFSYEQYF.

The chain carries TRBV6-5 and TRBJ1-1; 8 nucleotides agree with TRBD1. Trimming took 7 bases from V and 5 from J; bases not matched to a gene: 9. The CDR3 runs 14 residues. Germline CDR1 reads MNHEY; CDR2 reads SVGAGI. CDR3 nucleotide sequence: TGTGCCAGCACCACACAGGGGGTTTGGACTGAAGCTTTCTTT. Protein sequence: CASTTQGVWTEAFF.

Only one count was recorded for this clone. The chain couples TRBV5-1 to TRBJ1-2; D gene unclear. V dropped 3 bases and J dropped 1 base, with 16 bases sitting between them. The V gene's germline CDR1 is SGHRS and CDR2 YFSETQ. The CDR3 totals 16 residues. The CDR3 coding sequence is TGCGCCAGCAGCTCCTTACCGGGCGATTTTAACTATGGCTACACCTTC. Protein: CASSSLPGDFNYGYTF.

J is TRBJ2-2 and V is TRBV5-4; tentatively, D is TRBD2 (6 bases). The germline V and J ends were trimmed by 1 base and 5 bases, with 12 bases remaining between them. The CDR3 has 15 amino acids. Germline CDR1 reads SGHNT; CDR2 reads YYREEE (reference sequence). The DNA of the CDR3 is TGTGCCAGCAGCTTGTCCGGGAGATCTACCGGGGAGCTGTTTTTT. Translated, it gives CASSLSGRSTGELFF.

This chain links TRBV19 with TRBJ2-7, with D maybe TRBD1 (5 bases). The CDR3 extends over 15 amino acids. Trimming removed 3 bases from V and 3 bases from J, with 15 bases in between. The germline V gene has CDR1 LNHDA and CDR2 SQIVND (reference sequence). CDR3 region: CASSISVDGHYEQYF. CDR3 sequence (DNA): TGTGCCAGTAGTATTTCCGTTGACGGACACTACGAGCAGTACTTC. Based on the CDR3 plus reference TRBV19 and TRBJ2-7, the full variable domain is DGGITQSPKYLFRKEGQNVTLSCEQNLNHDAMYWYRQDPGQGLRLIYYSQIVNDFQKGDIAEGYSVSREKKESFPLTVTSAQKNPTAFYLCASSISVDGHYEQYFGPGTRLTVT.

The chain carries TRBV5-1 and TRBJ1-4, with a possible D match to TRBD1 (6 bases). Germline V gene data show CDR1 as SGHRS and CDR2 as YFSETQ. V gave up 5 bases and J gave up 2 bases, with 10 bases separating them. CDR3 length equals 14 residues. CDR3 sequence reads: CASRAGGTNEKLFF. CDR3 nucleotides: TGCGCCAGCAGGGCGGGGGGCACTAATGAAAAACTGTTTTTT.

The chain has TRBV4-2 and TRBJ1-1; maybe TRBD1 (5 bases). The germline V gene encodes CDR1 LGHNA and CDR2 YNFKEQ. V lost 1 base to trimming and J lost 13 bases, with 19 bases between them. The CDR3 spans 14 residues. CDR3 sequence reads: CASSQGGLLGKGFF. The CDR3 DNA is TGTGCCAGCAGCCAAGGGGGACTCCTCGGTAAGGGTTTCTTT.

The rearrangement joins TRBV7-7 to TRBJ2-2; D is undetermined. Trimming pared 4 bases from V and 5 bases from J, leaving 8 bases between. The CDR3 spans 13 residues. CDR1 is SSHAT and CDR2 is FNYEAQ in the germline V gene (reference sequence). The CDR3: CASSSTRTGELFF. CDR3 DNA sequence: TGTGCCAGCAGCTCCACCAGGACCGGGGAGCTGTTTTTT.

This chain links TRBV9 with TRBJ1-1, with 7 positions matching TRBD1. The CDR3 contains 13 residues. J was trimmed by 14 bases and V by 4 bases; bases with no gene match: 14. Per germline, CDR1 SGDLS and CDR2 YYNGEE. Here the CDR3 DNA reads TGTGCCAGCAGCTCTCAAGGCGGGACAGTAATCTTCTTT. As protein: CASSSQGGTVIFF.

The V call is TRBV10-3, the J call TRBJ1-1, with 10 bases fitting TRBD1. The V and J ends lost 2 bases and 6 bases, in that order; junction bases with no gene match: 6. Germline V lookup: CDR1 ENHRY, CDR2 SYGVKD. This CDR3 region has 15 residues. Here the CDR3 reads CAISEGGQGEAEAFF. In DNA, the CDR3 is TGTGCCATCAGTGAGGGAGGACAGGGGGAGGCTGAAGCTTTCTTT.